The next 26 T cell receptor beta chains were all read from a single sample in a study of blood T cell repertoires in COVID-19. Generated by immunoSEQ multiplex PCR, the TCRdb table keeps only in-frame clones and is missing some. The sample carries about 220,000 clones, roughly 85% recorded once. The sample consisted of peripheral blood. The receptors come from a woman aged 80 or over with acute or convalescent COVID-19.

CDR3 loop: CASSQGSFRVGSPLHF. For the CDR3, the DNA is TGCGCCAGCAGCCAAGGGAGTTTCAGGGTTGGATCACCCCTCCACTTT. This sequence joins TRBV4-3 and TRBJ1-6; TRBD1 is a possible D gene (5 bases). V lost 1 base and J 10 bases, leaving 17 bases between the germline ends. Per the germline V gene, CDR1 is LGHNA and CDR2 is YSLEER. This CDR3 contains 16 residues.

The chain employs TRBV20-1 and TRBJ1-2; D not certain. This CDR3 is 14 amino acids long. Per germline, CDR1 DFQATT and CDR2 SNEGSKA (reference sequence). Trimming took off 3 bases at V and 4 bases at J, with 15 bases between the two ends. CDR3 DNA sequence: TGCAGTGCTAGTAACGTCGACACGGCCTATGGCTACACCTTC. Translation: CSASNVDTAYGYTF.

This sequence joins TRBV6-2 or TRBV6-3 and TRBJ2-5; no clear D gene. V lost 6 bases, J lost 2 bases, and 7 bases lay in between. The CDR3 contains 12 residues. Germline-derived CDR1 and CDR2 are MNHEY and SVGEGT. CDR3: CASSSVQETQYF. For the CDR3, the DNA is TGTGCCAGCAGCTCAGTTCAAGAGACCCAGTACTTC.

The CDR3 coding sequence is TGTGCCAGCAGTTCAACAGGGGGCGGAGGCCAGCCCCAGCATTTT. Amino acid sequence: CASSSTGGGGQPQHF. This chain connects TRBV6-2 or TRBV6-3 to TRBJ1-5; TRBD1 matches 9 bases. CDR1 is MNHEY, CDR2 SVGEGT, per germline. CDR3 length: 15 residues. Trimming at V came to 4 bases and at J to 7 bases, leaving 8 bases not matched to a gene.

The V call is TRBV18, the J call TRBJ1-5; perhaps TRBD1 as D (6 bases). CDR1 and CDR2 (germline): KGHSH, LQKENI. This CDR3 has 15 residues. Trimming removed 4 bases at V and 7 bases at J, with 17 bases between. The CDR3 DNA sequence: TGTGCCAGCTCACAGTCGTGGGGGCTCGACCAGCCCCAGCATTTT. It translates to CASSQSWGLDQPQHF.

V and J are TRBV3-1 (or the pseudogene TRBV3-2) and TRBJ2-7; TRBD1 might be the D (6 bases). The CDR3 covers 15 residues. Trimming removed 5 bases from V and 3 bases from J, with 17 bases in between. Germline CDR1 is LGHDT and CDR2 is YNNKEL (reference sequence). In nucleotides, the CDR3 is TGTGCCAGCAGCGACTGGACAGATACGGGCTACGAGCAGTACTTC. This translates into CASSDWTDTGYEQYF.

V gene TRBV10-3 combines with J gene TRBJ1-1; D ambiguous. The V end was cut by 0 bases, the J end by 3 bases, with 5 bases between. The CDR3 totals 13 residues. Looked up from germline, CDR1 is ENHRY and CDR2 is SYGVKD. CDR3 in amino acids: CAISESGDTEAFF. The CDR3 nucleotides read TGTGCCATCAGTGAGTCCGGGGACACTGAAGCTTTCTTT.

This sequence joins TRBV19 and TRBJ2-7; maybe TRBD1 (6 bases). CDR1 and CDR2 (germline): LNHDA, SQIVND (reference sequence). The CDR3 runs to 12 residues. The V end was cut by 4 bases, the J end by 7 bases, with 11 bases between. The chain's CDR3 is CASSSGGQEQYF. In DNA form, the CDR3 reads TGTGCCAGTAGTAGTGGGGGCCAGGAGCAGTACTTC.

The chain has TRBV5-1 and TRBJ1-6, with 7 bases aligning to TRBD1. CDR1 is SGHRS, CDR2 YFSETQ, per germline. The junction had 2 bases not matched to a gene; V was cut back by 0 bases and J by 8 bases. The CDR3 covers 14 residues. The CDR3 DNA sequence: TGCGCCAGCAGCTTGGGGGACAGCGATTCACCCCTCCACTTT. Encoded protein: CASSLGDSDSPLHF. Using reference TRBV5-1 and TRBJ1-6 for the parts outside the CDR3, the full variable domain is KAGVTQTPRYLIKTRGQQVTLSCSPISGHRSVSWYQQTPGQGLQFLFEYFSETQRNKGNFPGRFSGRQFSNSRSEMNVSTLELGDSALYLCASSLGDSDSPLHFGNGTRLTVT.

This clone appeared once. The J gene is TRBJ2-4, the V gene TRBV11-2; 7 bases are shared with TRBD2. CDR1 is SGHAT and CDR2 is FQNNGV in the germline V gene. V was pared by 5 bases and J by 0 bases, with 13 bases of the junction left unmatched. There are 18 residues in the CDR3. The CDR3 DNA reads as TGTGCCAGCAGCCCCCGGGTTATCGGGGGGTTAGCCAAAAACATTCAGTACTTC. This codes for CASSPRVIGGLAKNIQYF. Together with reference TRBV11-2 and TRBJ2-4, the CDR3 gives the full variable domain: EAGVAQSPRYKIIEKRQSVAFWCNPISGHATLYWYQQILGQGPKLLIQFQNNGVVDDSQLPKDRFSAERLKGVDSTLKIQPAKLEDSAVYLCASSPRVIGGLAKNIQYFGAGTRLSVL.

The CDR3 loop is CASSHIAGGPGNIQYF. DNA for the CDR3: TGTGCCAGCAGCCACATAGCGGGGGGCCCGGGAAACATTCAGTACTTC. The chain couples TRBV11-2 to TRBJ2-4; 10 bases match TRBD2. The V and J ends lost 5 bases and 6 bases, in that order; junction bases with no gene match: 10. Germline CDR1 reads SGHAT; CDR2 reads FQNNGV. This CDR3 has 16 amino acids.

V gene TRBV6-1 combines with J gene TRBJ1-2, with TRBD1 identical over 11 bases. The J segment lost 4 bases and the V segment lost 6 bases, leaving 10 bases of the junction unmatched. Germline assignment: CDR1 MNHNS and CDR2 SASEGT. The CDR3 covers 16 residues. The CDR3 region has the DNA TGTGCCAGCAGCGAACTCGGACAGGGGGCTTCCTATGGCTACACCTTC. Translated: CASSELGQGASYGYTF.

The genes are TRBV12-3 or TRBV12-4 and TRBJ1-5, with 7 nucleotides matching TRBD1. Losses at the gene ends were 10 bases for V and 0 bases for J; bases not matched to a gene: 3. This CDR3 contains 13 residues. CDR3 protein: CATGTASNQPQHF. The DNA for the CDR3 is TGTGCCACCGGGACAGCTAGCAATCAGCCCCAGCATTTT.

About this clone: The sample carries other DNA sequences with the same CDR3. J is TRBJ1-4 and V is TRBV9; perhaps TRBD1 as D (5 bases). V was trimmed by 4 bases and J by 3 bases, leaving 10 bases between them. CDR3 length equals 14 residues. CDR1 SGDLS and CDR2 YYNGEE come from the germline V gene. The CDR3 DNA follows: TGTGCCAGCAGCCCTACGGGGGCTAATGAAAAACTGTTTTTT. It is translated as CASSPTGANEKLFF. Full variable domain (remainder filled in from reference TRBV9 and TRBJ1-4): DSGVTQTPKHLITATGQRVTLRCSPRSGDLSVYWYQQSLDQGLQFLIQYYNGEERAKGNILERFSAQQFPDLHSELNLSSLELGDSALYFCASSPTGANEKLFFGSGTQLSVL.

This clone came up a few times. This chain's CDR3 is CATSPLNAAGELFF. The CDR3 coding sequence is TGCGCCACCTCCCCCCTTAACGCGGCCGGGGAGCTGTTTTTT. V is TRBV5-1 and J is TRBJ2-2; no firm D call. V was shortened by 9 bases and J by 6 bases, with 18 bases between the two germline ends. Germline CDR1 and CDR2: SGHRS and YFSETQ. The CDR3 is 14 residues long.

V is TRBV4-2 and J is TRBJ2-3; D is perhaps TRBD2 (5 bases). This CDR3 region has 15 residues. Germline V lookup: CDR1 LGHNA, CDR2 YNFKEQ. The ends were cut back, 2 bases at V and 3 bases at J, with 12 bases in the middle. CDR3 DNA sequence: TGTGCCAGCAGCCAAAGGACCGGGGTGACAGATACGCAGTATTTT. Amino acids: CASSQRTGVTDTQYF.

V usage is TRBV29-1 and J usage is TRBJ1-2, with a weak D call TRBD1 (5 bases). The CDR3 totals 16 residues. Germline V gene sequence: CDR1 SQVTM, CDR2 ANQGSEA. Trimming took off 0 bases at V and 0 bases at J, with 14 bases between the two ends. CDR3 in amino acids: CSVEDLKTAANYGYTF. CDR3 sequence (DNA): TGCAGCGTTGAAGATCTAAAGACAGCAGCTAACTATGGCTACACCTTC.

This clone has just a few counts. The CDR3: CASSLGQINSPLHF. The CDR3 DNA follows: TGTGCCAGCAGCTTGGGACAGATTAATTCACCCCTCCACTTT. The rearrangement joins TRBV5-4 to TRBJ1-6; D is perhaps TRBD1 (5 bases). The CDR3 has 14 amino acids. The germline gives CDR1 SGHNT, CDR2 YYREEE (reference sequence). V was trimmed by 0 bases and J by 6 bases, leaving 7 bases between them. The variable domain in full, with the rest retrieved from reference TRBV5-4 and TRBJ1-6, is ETGVTQSPTHLIKTRGQQVTLRCSSQSGHNTVSWYQQALGQGPQFIFQYYREEENGRGNFPPRFSGLQFPNYSSELNVNALELDDSALYLCASSLGQINSPLHFGNGTRLTVT.

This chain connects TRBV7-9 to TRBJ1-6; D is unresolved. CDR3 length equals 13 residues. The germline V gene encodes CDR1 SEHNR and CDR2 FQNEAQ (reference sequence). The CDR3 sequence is CAAARLNNSPLHF. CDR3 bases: TGTGCAGCGGCCCGACTGAATAATTCACCCCTCCACTTT.

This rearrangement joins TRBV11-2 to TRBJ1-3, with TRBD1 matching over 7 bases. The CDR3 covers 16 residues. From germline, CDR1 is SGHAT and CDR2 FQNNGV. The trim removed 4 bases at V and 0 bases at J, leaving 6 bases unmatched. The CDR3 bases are TGTGCCAGCAGCTCGGGACAGTTGAACTCTGGAAACACCATATATTTT. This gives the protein CASSSGQLNSGNTIYF.

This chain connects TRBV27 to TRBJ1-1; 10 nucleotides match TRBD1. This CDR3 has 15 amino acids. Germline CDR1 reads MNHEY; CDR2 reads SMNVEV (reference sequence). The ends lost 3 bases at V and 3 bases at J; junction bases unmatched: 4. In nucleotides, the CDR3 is TGTGCCAGCAGTTTCCGGGACAGGGGACACACTGAAGCTTTCTTT. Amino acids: CASSFRDRGHTEAFF.

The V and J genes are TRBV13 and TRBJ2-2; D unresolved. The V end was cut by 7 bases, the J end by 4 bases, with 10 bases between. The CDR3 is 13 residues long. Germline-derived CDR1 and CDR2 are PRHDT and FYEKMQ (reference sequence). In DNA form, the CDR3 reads TGTGCCAGCACGGTTGCTCGCACCGGGGAGCTGTTTTTT. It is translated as CASTVARTGELFF.

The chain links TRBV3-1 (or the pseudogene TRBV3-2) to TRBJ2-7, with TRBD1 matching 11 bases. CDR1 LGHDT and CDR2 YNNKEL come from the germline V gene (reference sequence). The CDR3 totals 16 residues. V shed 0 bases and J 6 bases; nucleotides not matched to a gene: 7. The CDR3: CASSQESGDRGAEQYF. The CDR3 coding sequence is TGTGCCAGCAGCCAAGAATCTGGGGACAGGGGGGCCGAGCAGTACTTC.

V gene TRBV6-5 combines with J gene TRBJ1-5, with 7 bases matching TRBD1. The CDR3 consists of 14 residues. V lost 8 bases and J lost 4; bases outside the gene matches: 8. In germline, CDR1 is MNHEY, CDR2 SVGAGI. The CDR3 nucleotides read TGTGCCAGCGCGTTGGGACAGCCTAATCAGCCCCAGCATTTT. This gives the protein CASALGQPNQPQHF.

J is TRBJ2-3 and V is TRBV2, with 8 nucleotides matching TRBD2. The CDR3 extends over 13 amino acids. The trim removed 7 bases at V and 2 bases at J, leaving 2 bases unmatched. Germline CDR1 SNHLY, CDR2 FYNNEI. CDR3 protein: CASTRGVTDTQYF. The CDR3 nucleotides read TGTGCCAGCACGCGGGGGGTCACAGATACGCAGTATTTT.

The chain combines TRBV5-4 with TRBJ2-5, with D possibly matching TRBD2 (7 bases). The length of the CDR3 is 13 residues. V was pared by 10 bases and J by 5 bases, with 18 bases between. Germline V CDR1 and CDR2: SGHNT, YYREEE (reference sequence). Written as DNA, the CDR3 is TGTGCCTACAAGGGGGGGGCTATTGAGACCCAGTACTTC. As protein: CAYKGGAIETQYF.